The sequence of this T cell receptor (beta chain) was determined in a study of regulatory T cells in long-lasting Graves disease. Through Arm-PCR of CDR3 regions and iRepertoire HTBI primers, TCR beta libraries were built. TCRdb re-derived calls from the multiplex PCR reads in MiXCR, one entry per CDR3 protein. This table holds approximately 460,000 distinct CDR3 sequences, about a sixth found once. This clonotype was counted ten times or more. The CDR3 extends over 13 amino acids. Germline V gene data show CDR1 as ENHRY and CDR2 as SYGVKD. Trimming shortened V by 7 bases and J by 5 bases, and 14 bases separated the two germline ends. The time point was: newly diagnosed GD, antithyroid drugs for less than 3 months. From RNA extracted from PBMCs, the TCR library was made. These data were also reused for a study on T cells in Graves' hyperthyroidism and ophthalmopathy. That investigation notes: Thyroid ultrasound, orbital computed tomography, clinical symptoms, and serum thyroxine and TRAb underpinned diagnoses. HTBI primers were used for first-round RT-PCR of the TCR CDR3. Peripheral blood also featured most of the thyroid clonotypes expanded above 0.001.

The receptor was isolated from a woman in her twenties or thirties with Graves disease. This rearrangement joins TRBV10-3 to TRBJ2-5; D uncertain. Material: peripheral blood mononuclear cells (PBMCs), obtained at new diagnosis, from a patient treated with antithyroid drugs. CDR3 amino acids: CAINPDGRETQYF. CDR3 bases: TGTGCCATCAATCCGGACGGACGGGAGACCCAGTACTTC.